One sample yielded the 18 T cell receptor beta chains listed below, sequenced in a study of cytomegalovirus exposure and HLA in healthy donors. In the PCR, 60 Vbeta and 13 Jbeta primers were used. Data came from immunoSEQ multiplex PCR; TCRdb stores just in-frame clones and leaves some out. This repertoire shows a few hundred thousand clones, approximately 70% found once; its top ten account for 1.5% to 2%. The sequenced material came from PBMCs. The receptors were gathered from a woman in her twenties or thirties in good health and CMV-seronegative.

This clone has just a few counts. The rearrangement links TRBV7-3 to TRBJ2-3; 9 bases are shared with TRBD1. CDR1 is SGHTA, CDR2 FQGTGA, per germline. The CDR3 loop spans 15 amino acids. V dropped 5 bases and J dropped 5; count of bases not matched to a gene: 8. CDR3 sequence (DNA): TGTGCCAGCAGCCTAAGGGGACAGGGTAGAGATACGCAGTATTTT. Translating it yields CASSLRGQGRDTQYF.

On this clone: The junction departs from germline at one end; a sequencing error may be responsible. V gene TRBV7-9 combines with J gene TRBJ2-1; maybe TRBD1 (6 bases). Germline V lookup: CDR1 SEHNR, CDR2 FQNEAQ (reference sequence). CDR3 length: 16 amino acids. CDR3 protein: CSSSFMGARSYNEQFF. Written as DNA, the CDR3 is TGTTCCAGCAGCTTTATGGGGGCTCGTTCCTACAATGAGCAGTTCTTC.

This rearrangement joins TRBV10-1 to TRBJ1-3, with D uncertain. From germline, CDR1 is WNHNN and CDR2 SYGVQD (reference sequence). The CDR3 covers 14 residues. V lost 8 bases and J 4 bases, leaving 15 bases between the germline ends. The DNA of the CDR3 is TGCGCCAGCTACGTCAGGAGGGAAGGAAACACCATATATTTT. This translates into CASYVRREGNTIYF.

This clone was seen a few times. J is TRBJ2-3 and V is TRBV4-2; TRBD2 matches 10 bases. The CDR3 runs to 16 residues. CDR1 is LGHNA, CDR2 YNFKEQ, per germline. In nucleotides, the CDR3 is TGTGATAGCAGCCAAGACCAGCGGGGGGGCGCAGATACGCAGTATTTT. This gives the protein CDSSQDQRGGADTQYF.

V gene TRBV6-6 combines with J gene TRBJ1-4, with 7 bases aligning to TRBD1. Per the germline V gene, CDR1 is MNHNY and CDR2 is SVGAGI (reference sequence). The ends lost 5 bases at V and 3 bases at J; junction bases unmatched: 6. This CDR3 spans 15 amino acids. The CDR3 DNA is TGTGCCAGCAGTGAGACAGGGCTCGCTAATGAAAAACTGTTTTTT. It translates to CASSETGLANEKLFF.

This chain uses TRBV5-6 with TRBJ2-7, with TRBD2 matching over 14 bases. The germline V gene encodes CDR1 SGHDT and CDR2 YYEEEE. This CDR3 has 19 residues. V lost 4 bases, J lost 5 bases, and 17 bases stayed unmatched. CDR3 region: CASSPAGLAGARLFHEQYF. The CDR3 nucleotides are TGTGCCAGCAGCCCCGCGGGACTAGCGGGAGCCCGACTTTTCCACGAGCAGTACTTC.

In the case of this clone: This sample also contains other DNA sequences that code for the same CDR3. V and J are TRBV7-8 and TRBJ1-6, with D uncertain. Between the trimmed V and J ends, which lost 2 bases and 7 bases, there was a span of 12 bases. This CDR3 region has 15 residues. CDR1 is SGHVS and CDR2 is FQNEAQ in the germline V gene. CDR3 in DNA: TGTGCCAGCAGCTTAAACAGTATCTCAAATTCACCCCTCCACTTT. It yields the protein CASSLNSISNSPLHF.

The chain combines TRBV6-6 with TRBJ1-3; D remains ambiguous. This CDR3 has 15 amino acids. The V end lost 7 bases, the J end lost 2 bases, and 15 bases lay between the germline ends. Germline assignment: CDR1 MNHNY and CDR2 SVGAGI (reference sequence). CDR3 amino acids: CASILTMGTGNTIYF. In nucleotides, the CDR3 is TGTGCCAGCATTCTGACCATGGGCACTGGAAACACCATATATTTT.

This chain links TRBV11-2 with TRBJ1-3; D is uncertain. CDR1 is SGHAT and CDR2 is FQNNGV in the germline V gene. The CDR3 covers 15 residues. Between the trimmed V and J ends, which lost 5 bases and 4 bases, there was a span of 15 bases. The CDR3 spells CASSLRRVSGNTIYF. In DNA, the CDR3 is TGTGCCAGCAGCCTCAGACGGGTTTCCGGAAACACCATATATTTT.

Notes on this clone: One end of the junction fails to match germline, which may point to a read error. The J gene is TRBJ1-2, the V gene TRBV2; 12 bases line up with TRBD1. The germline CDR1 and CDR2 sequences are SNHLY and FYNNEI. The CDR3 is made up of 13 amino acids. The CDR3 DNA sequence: TGTGTCAGCAGATGGGACAGGGGGCGAGGCTACACCTTC. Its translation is CVSRWDRGRGYTF.

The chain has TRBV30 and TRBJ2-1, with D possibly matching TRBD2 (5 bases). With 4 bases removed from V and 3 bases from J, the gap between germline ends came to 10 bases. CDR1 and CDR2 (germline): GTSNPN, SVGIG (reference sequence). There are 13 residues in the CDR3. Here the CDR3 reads CAWTGELYNEQFF. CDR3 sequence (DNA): TGTGCCTGGACCGGGGAACTCTACAATGAGCAGTTCTTC.

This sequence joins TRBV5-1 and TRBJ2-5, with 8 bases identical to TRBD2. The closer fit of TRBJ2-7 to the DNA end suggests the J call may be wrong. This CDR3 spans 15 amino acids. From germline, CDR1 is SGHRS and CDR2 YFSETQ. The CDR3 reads CASSLEVAGQYEQYF. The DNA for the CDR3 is TGCGCCAGCAGCTTGGAGGTAGCGGGACAATACGAGCAGTACTTC.

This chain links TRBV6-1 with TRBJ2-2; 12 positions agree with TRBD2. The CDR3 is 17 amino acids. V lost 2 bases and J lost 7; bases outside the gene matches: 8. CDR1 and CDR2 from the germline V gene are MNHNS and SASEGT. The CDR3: CASSELAGGTFIGELFF. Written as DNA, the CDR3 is TGTGCCAGCAGTGAACTAGCGGGAGGGACTTTTATCGGGGAGCTGTTTTTT.

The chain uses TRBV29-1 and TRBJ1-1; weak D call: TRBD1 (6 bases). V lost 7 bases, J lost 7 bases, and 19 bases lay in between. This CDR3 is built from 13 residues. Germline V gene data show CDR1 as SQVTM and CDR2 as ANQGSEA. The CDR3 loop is CSDSTGRSGEAFF. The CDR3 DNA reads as TGCAGCGATTCCACAGGGCGGTCAGGTGAAGCTTTCTTT.

The CDR3, as DNA: TGTGCCAGCAGCGTAGGGACAGCAGCCTCTGGGGCCAACGTCCTGACTTTC. Amino acid sequence: CASSVGTAASGANVLTF. The chain links TRBV9 to TRBJ2-6; weak D call: TRBD1 (6 bases). The germline gives CDR1 SGDLS, CDR2 YYNGEE. The V end lost 0 bases, the J end lost 0 bases, and 10 bases lay between the germline ends. The CDR3 totals 17 residues. Filled out from reference TRBV9 and TRBJ2-6, the complete variable domain reads DSGVTQTPKHLITATGQRVTLRCSPRSGDLSVYWYQQSLDQGLQFLIQYYNGEERAKGNILERFSAQQFPDLHSELNLSSLELGDSALYFCASSVGTAASGANVLTFGAGSRLTVL.

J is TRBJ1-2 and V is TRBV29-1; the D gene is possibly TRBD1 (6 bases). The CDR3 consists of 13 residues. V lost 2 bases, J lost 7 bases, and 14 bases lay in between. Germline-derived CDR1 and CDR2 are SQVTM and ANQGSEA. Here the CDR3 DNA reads TGCAGCGTTGAATCCAACTCAGGGGTTGGCTACACCTTC. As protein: CSVESNSGVGYTF.

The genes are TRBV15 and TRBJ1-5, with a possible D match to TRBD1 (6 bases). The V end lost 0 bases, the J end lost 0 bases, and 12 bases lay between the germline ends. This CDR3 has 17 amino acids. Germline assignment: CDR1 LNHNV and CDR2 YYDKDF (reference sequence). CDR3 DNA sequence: TGTGCCACCAGCAGAGATTTATACAGGGATAGCAATCAGCCCCAGCATTTT. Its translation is CATSRDLYRDSNQPQHF.

In DNA, the CDR3 is TGTGCCAGCAGCTTAGACGGGTCAGTCATGAACACTGAAGCTTTCTTT. As protein: CASSLDGSVMNTEAFF. The chain employs TRBV7-8 and TRBJ1-1, with D unresolved. Between the trimmed V and J ends, which lost 1 base and 0 bases, there was a span of 12 bases. This CDR3 spans 16 amino acids. Germline V gene data show CDR1 as SGHVS and CDR2 as FQNEAQ.